The clone carrying this T cell receptor (beta chain) showed up just a few times. Trimming shortened V by 5 bases and J by 0 bases, and 17 bases separated the two germline ends. There are 18 residues in the CDR3. These data originate in a study of blood T cells in healthy people across ages. Next came a second PCR, run for about 7 to 12 cycles, which used a sample-barcoded 5' primer along with a J-beta primer mix. One entry per CDR3 protein, called by TCRdb with MiXCR from the 5' RACE reads. The sample yields fewer than 1,000,000 distinct CDR3 sequences, about 42% seen once. Sequencing was performed on blood. J is TRBJ2-6 and V is TRBV12-3 or TRBV12-4; D unclear. This receptor was obtained from a man aged 60 to 69 in good health. CDR3 sequence: CASSPRWQARSGANVLTF. DNA for the CDR3: TGTGCCAGCAGTCCCCGCTGGCAGGCCCGCTCTGGGGCCAACGTCCTGACTTTC.